Shown below are 11 T cell receptor beta chains from a single sample sequenced in a study of T cell repertoires in cytomegalovirus infection. TCRdb passed the reads through MiXCR, listing each CDR3 protein once. This sample has around 630,000 distinct CDR3 sequences; about 24% occur once, and the top ten carry 6.5% to 10%. Sample: CD8+ T cells from PBMCs. These receptors all come from a human donor in good health (CMV status not recorded). Some clones in this sample may be carry-over from other donors' samples.

The chain links TRBV6-6 to TRBJ2-7; D ambiguous. Germline loops: CDR1 MNHNY, CDR2 SVGAGI (reference sequence). The CDR3 covers 14 residues. CDR3 amino acids: CTSSQPRAPYEQYV. CDR3 nucleotide sequence: TGTACCAGCAGTCAACCCCGGGCCCCATACGAGCAGTACGTC.

The CDR3, as DNA: TGCAGTGCTAGAGGGGCGGGGACAAACATTCAGTACTTC. Protein product: CSARGAGTNIQYF. V is TRBV20-1 and J is TRBJ2-4, with TRBD2 as a possible D gene (6 bases). The CDR3 extends over 13 amino acids. Trimming took 1 base from V and 6 from J, leaving 10 bases between them. The V gene's germline CDR1 is DFQATT and CDR2 SNEGSKA (reference sequence).

Comments on this clonotype: A much larger clone is a single base away; this may be a read error. This rearrangement joins TRBV19 to TRBJ2-1; D is undetermined. The CDR3 totals 14 residues. The ends were cut back, 5 bases at V and 4 bases at J, with 12 bases in the middle. Germline CDR1 is LNHDA and CDR2 is SQIVND (reference sequence). CDR3 residues: CASSLTPRYNEQFF. In DNA form, the CDR3 reads TGTGCCAGTAGTTTAACACCGAGATACAATGAGCAGTTCTTC. Filled out from reference TRBV19 and TRBJ2-1, the complete variable domain reads DGGITQSPKYLFRKEGQNVTLSCEQNLNHDAMYWYRQDPGQGLRLIYYSQIVNDFQKGDIAEGYSVSREKKESFPLTVTSAQKNPTAFYLCASSLTPRYNEQFFGPGTRLTVL.

In nucleotides, the CDR3 is TGTGCCAGCAGCTTAGCGGACAGTCTGGAAGGTCCTGAAGCTTTCTTT. This translates into CASSLADSLEGPEAFF. The chain has TRBV7-9 and TRBJ1-1; possible D gene TRBD1, 6 bases. CDR1 is SEHNR and CDR2 is FQNEAQ in the germline V gene (reference sequence). V was shortened by 0 bases and J by 6 bases, with 17 bases between the two germline ends. The CDR3 has 16 residues.

This clonotype was found a few times. The chain combines TRBV7-9 with TRBJ2-3, with unresolved D. The ends were cut back, 1 base at V and 2 bases at J, with 13 bases in the middle. The germline gives CDR1 SEHNR, CDR2 FQNEAQ (reference sequence). The CDR3 consists of 16 residues. CDR3 coding DNA: TGTGCCAGCAGCTTAGTTCCAGGCCGCCACACAGATACGCAGTATTTT. The encoded protein is CASSLVPGRHTDTQYF. The whole variable domain, remainder taken from reference TRBV7-9 and TRBJ2-3, is DTGVSQNPRHKITKRGQNVTFRCDPISEHNRLYWYRQTLGQGPEFLTYFQNEAQLEKSRLLSDRFSAERPKGSFSTLEIQRTEQGDSAMYLCASSLVPGRHTDTQYFGPGTRLTVL.

This clonotype was recorded a few times. The chain uses TRBV20-1 and TRBJ2-7, with TRBD1 matching over 7 bases. The germline V gene encodes CDR1 DFQATT and CDR2 SNEGSKA (reference sequence). The V and J ends lost 4 bases and 6 bases, in that order; junction bases with no gene match: 0. The CDR3 is 10 residues long. The DNA for the CDR3 is TGCAGTGCTAAGGGGGCCGAGCAGTACGTC. As protein: CSAKGAEQYV.

This clonotype came up a few times. The V and J genes are TRBV28 and TRBJ1-2; 9 positions match TRBD1. Germline trimming cut 3 bases from V and 3 bases from J; bases unmatched to any gene: 14. Germline V gene data show CDR1 as MDHEN and CDR2 as SYDVKM. The CDR3 sequence is 18 residues long. The CDR3 region has the DNA TGTGCCAGCAGTTTCCTCAAACTCGGACAGGGGATCGACTATGGCTACACCTTC. It yields the protein CASSFLKLGQGIDYGYTF.

The rearrangement uses TRBV6-6 and TRBJ2-1, with no clear D. Germline V lookup: CDR1 MNHNY, CDR2 SVGAGI (reference sequence). The CDR3 covers 13 residues. V lost 7 bases and J 2 bases, leaving 9 bases between the germline ends. The CDR3 nucleotides are TGTGCCAGCACGGTGGGCCCCTACAATGAGCAGTTCTTC. Translated, it gives CASTVGPYNEQFF.

This clonotype appeared many times. The V and J genes are TRBV27 and TRBJ2-5, with 7 bases fitting TRBD2. The CDR3 contains 15 residues. Per germline, CDR1 MNHEY and CDR2 SMNVEV (reference sequence). Unmatched junction bases numbered 5, after V lost 3 bases and J lost 1 base. The CDR3 reads CASSLWGGLQETQYF. The CDR3, as DNA: TGTGCCAGCAGTTTGTGGGGGGGACTCCAAGAGACCCAGTACTTC.

This clonotype was seen a single time. This may be a read error, as it is one base from a much larger clone. CDR3: CASSIEVYGYTF. The CDR3 DNA reads TGTGCCAGCAGCATTGAAGTTTATGGCTACACCTTC. The V and J genes are TRBV7-2 and TRBJ1-2; no clear D. The CDR3 loop spans 12 amino acids. Germline CDR1 and CDR2: SGHTA and FQGNSA. The V end lost 5 bases, the J end lost 5 bases, and 9 bases lay between the germline ends.

The table lists this clonotype with many counts. The chain employs TRBV7-6 and TRBJ2-7; 12 bases match TRBD2. The CDR3 runs to 16 residues. Germline V gene sequence: CDR1 SGHVS, CDR2 FNYEAQ. Trimming cost V 5 bases and J 4 bases; bases outside gene matches: 9. CDR3 loop: CASSRNPSGGAYEQYF. The CDR3 bases are TGTGCCAGCAGCCGCAATCCTAGCGGGGGGGCTTACGAGCAGTACTTC.